Each of the 12 T cell receptor beta chains below was sequenced from the same sample in a study of T cells in Graves' hyperthyroidism and ophthalmopathy. Amplification yielded TCR beta CDR3 regions, with RNA transcripts as the source. The primer set for the first-round RT-PCR of the TCR CDR3 was HTBI. TCRdb re-called the multiplex PCR reads through MiXCR, storing one row per CDR3 protein. Of a few hundred thousand distinct CDR3 sequences listed, around 43% are singletons. The sample consisted of peripheral blood or thyroid tissue (not recorded which). These receptors were obtained from an adult woman with Graves' disease, either hyperthyroidism or ophthalmopathy (not recorded which).

This rearrangement joins TRBV28 to TRBJ2-2; D is undetermined. V shed 11 bases and J shed 6 bases, with 10 bases lying between them. Per germline, CDR1 MDHEN and CDR2 SYDVKM. This CDR3 comprises 11 residues. DNA for the CDR3: TGTGCCTGGAGTGTAGCCGGGGAGCTGTTTTTT. Translating gives CAWSVAGELFF.

Ten or more counts support this clonotype. The chain is built from TRBV5-1 and TRBJ2-5; TRBD1 aligns across 8 bases. V gave up 2 bases and J gave up 4 bases; unmatched junction bases: 7. The CDR3 totals 15 residues. Looked up from germline, CDR1 is SGHRS and CDR2 is YFSETQ. CDR3 sequence reads: CASSFSRGLRETQYF. The CDR3 nucleotides are TGCGCCAGCAGCTTTTCCAGGGGGCTCAGAGAGACCCAGTACTTC.

This clonotype has just a few counts. V and J are TRBV12-3 or TRBV12-4 and TRBJ2-7; 7 bases agree with TRBD2. This CDR3 is built from 13 residues. Unmatched junction bases numbered 6, after V lost 6 bases and J lost 4 bases. CDR3 coding DNA: TGTGCCAGCAGCCTCGGGACTAATTACGAGCAGTACTTC. Residues: CASSLGTNYEQYF.

V and J are TRBV20-1 and TRBJ2-7, with 8 bases identical to TRBD2. V was pared by 0 bases and J by 2 bases, with 9 bases of the junction left unmatched. CDR3 length: 16 amino acids. The germline gives CDR1 DFQATT, CDR2 SNEGSKA (reference sequence). The CDR3 bases are TGCAGTGCTAGAGATGGGCGCGGGGGGCCCGCCTACGAGCAGTACTTC. Protein product: CSARDGRGGPAYEQYF.

The chain combines TRBV29-1 with TRBJ1-2, with D perhaps TRBD1 (6 bases). This CDR3 has 13 amino acids. CDR1 is SQVTM and CDR2 is ANQGSEA in the germline V gene. The V and J ends lost 4 bases and 4 bases respectively, with 13 bases between them. CDR3 protein: CSVGGPALYGYTF. Written as DNA, the CDR3 is TGCAGCGTTGGGGGGCCAGCCCTCTATGGCTACACCTTC. The full variable domain, completed using reference TRBV29-1 and TRBJ1-2, is SAVISQKPSRDICQRGTSLTIQCQVDSQVTMMFWYRQQPGQSLTLIATANQGSEATYESGFVIDKFPISRPNLTFSTLTVSNMSPEDSSIYLCSVGGPALYGYTFGSGTRLTVV.

This clonotype showed up just a few times. The chain carries TRBV7-2 and TRBJ1-6; no definite D call. The CDR3 has 14 amino acids. Trimming took 5 bases from V and 5 from J, leaving 10 bases between them. Germline V lookup: CDR1 SGHTA, CDR2 FQGNSA. CDR3 sequence reads: CASSPMAHNSPLHF. The CDR3 region has the DNA TGTGCCAGCAGCCCGATGGCTCATAATTCACCCCTCCACTTT.

The table lists this clonotype with a count of one. The rearrangement links TRBV9 to TRBJ1-6; D is unresolved. V lost 5 bases to trimming and J lost 9 bases, with 9 bases between them. This CDR3 spans 12 amino acids. CDR1 is SGDLS and CDR2 is YYNGEE in the germline V gene. CDR3 coding DNA: TGTGCCAGCAGGATAGGTAGTTCACCCCTCCACTTT. It translates to CASRIGSSPLHF.

On this clonotype itself: The germline gene is not matched at one end of the junction; a read error may be the cause. The chain recombines TRBV4-2 with TRBJ1-6; D call uncertain. Germline V gives CDR1 LGHNA, CDR2 YNFKEQ. The CDR3 is 10 amino acids. CDR3 bases: TGTGCCAGCAGCCAAGGGCAGGCCGAATTT. Translation gives CASSQGQAEF.

The CDR3 loop reads CASSRLGRGNTEAFF. In DNA, the CDR3 is TGTGCCAGCAGCCGGTTGGGCAGGGGGAACACTGAAGCTTTCTTT. The chain employs TRBV3-1 and TRBJ1-1, with a possible D match to TRBD1 (6 bases). Trimming removed 4 bases from V and 1 base from J, with 13 bases in between. This CDR3 region has 15 residues. Germline CDR1 is LGHDT and CDR2 is YNNKEL (reference sequence).

This clonotype was seen once. Possible read error: a much larger clone is one base away. V usage is TRBV10-3 and J usage is TRBJ1-2; TRBD1 aligns across 7 bases. This CDR3 contains 13 residues. Trimming removed 6 bases from V and 4 bases from J; junction bases left unmatched: 5. Germline V lookup: CDR1 ENHRY, CDR2 SYGVKD. CDR3 DNA sequence: TGTGCCATCAGCGAACAGGGGACCTATGGCTACACCTTC. As protein: CAISEQGTYGYTF.

This clonotype showed up just a few times. The V call is TRBV10-1, the J call TRBJ2-7, with 8 bases fitting TRBD2. The CDR3 loop spans 13 amino acids. Per the germline V gene, CDR1 is WNHNN and CDR2 is SYGVQD (reference sequence). The trim removed 9 bases at V and 5 bases at J, leaving 9 bases unmatched. CDR3 residues: CARQTSASHEQYF. The CDR3 coding sequence is TGCGCCAGACAGACTAGCGCTTCCCACGAGCAGTACTTC.

This clonotype was recorded at least ten times. This sequence joins TRBV12-3 or TRBV12-4 and TRBJ1-6, with D possibly being TRBD1 (5 bases). V was cut by 3 bases and J by 7 bases, with 13 bases left in between. The CDR3 is 15 residues long. The chain's CDR3 is CASSLRGEGNSPLHF. CDR3 coding DNA: TGTGCCAGCAGTTTGAGGGGAGAGGGGAATTCACCCCTCCACTTT.